These 32 T cell receptor beta chains were sequenced from one sample in a study of CD8+CD57+ T cells in acquired aplastic anemia. TCR beta VDJ and CDR3 profiling used genomic DNA as template. TCRdb ran MiXCR on the reads and lists one entry per CDR3 protein. The table has about 210,000 distinct CDR3 sequences, 34% seen once; the top ten hold 1.1%. The sequenced sample was sorted CD4+, CD8+, or CD8+CD57+ T cells (not recorded which) from PBMCs. All receptors come from a human donor in good health, serving as a control.

The rearrangement joins TRBV14 to TRBJ1-1, with 7 bases matching TRBD1. This CDR3 has 17 amino acids. Germline trimming cut 3 bases from V and 0 bases from J; bases unmatched to any gene: 10. Germline V gene lookup returns CDR1 SGHDN and CDR2 FVKESK. CDR3 sequence (DNA): TGTGCCAGCAGCCAGCTCCAGGGGGGAGTCATGAACACTGAAGCTTTCTTT. The encoded protein is CASSQLQGGVMNTEAFF.

This clonotype showed up just a few times. With a much larger clone just one base away, this may be a read error. The chain has TRBV29-1 and TRBJ2-3; 9 bases are shared with TRBD2. Germline V gene sequence: CDR1 SQVTM, CDR2 ANQGSEA. The CDR3 runs to 15 residues. Losses at the gene ends were 5 bases for V and 0 bases for J; bases not matched to a gene: 6. The CDR3 region is CSVLRLAASTDTQYF. DNA for the CDR3: TGCAGCGTTCTTCGACTAGCGGCAAGCACAGATACGCAGTATTTT.

The chain uses TRBV29-1 and TRBJ1-4; weak D call: TRBD1 (6 bases). Germline V gene lookup returns CDR1 SQVTM and CDR2 ANQGSEA. The V end was cut by 6 bases, the J end by 7 bases, with 18 bases between. The CDR3 runs 14 residues. CDR3 DNA: TGCAGCGTCGACAGGCGGACAGCTACTGAAAAACTGTTTTTT. Encoded protein: CSVDRRTATEKLFF.

This clonotype was picked up many times. The chain joins TRBV10-3 to TRBJ1-2; D is possibly TRBD1 (6 bases). The CDR3 is made up of 13 amino acids. Germline V gene sequence: CDR1 ENHRY, CDR2 SYGVKD. V dropped 10 bases and J dropped 7 bases, with 19 bases sitting between them. The CDR3 DNA is TGTGCCACCAGAAGGGACAACCTCTTTGGCTACACCTTC. Amino acid sequence: CATRRDNLFGYTF.

About this clonotype itself: At one of its ends the junction is not consistent with the germline gene, which may arise from a read error. The chain has TRBV25-1 and TRBJ2-7; TRBD2 aligns across 13 bases. Germline V gene sequence: CDR1 MGHDK, CDR2 SYGVNS. This CDR3 is 15 amino acids long. The CDR3 region is CACSATSGRVDEQYF. The CDR3 DNA reads as TGTGCCTGCAGTGCTACTAGCGGGAGGGTGGACGAGCAGTACTTC.

This clonotype showed up just a few times. The conserved phenylalanine or tryptophan is not found at the CDR3 terminus, so this likely reflects a read error. The chain uses TRBV30 and TRBJ1-6; no reliable D call. Trimming removed 2 bases from V and 10 bases from J, with 12 bases in between. This CDR3 comprises 13 residues. Germline lookup yields CDR1 GTSNPN and CDR2 SVGIG (reference sequence). DNA of the CDR3: TGTGCCTGGAGTAATCAGAACGGGTCACCCCTCCACCTT. Translating it yields CAWSNQNGSPLHL.

This clonotype was picked up many times. This chain links TRBV9 with TRBJ2-7; D not resolved. The CDR3 is 14 amino acids. Germline assignment: CDR1 SGDLS and CDR2 YYNGEE. The V and J ends lost 0 bases and 2 bases respectively, with 9 bases between them. In DNA form, the CDR3 reads TGTGCCAGCAGCGTAGCTCAGCTAACCTACGAGCAGTACTTC. Translated, it gives CASSVAQLTYEQYF.

This clonotype was counted a few times. The chain uses TRBV29-1 and TRBJ2-3; TRBD2 agrees at 14 bases. The CDR3 contains 15 residues. Per the germline V gene, CDR1 is SQVTM and CDR2 is ANQGSEA. The trim removed 6 bases at V and 4 bases at J, leaving 6 bases unmatched. CDR3 sequence: CSVGGTSGRSDTQYF. CDR3 DNA: TGCAGCGTGGGGGGGACTAGCGGGAGATCAGATACGCAGTATTTT.

This clonotype was detected ten times or more. This chain joins TRBV9 and TRBJ1-2; D possibly corresponds to TRBD1 (5 bases). Trimming shortened V by 0 bases and J by 3 bases, and 12 bases separated the two germline ends. From germline, CDR1 is SGDLS and CDR2 YYNGEE. The CDR3 loop spans 15 amino acids. CDR3 amino acids: CASSVDLWGYYGYTF. DNA for the CDR3: TGTGCCAGCAGCGTAGATCTCTGGGGCTACTATGGCTACACCTTC.

This clonotype was detected many times. V gene TRBV2 combines with J gene TRBJ1-5, with 10 bases identical to TRBD1. From germline, CDR1 is SNHLY and CDR2 FYNNEI. The CDR3 totals 13 residues. After removal of 6 bases from V and 5 bases from J, the junction contained 1 base not matched to a gene. The CDR3 sequence: CASSGQGDQPQHF. The CDR3 region has the DNA TGTGCCAGCAGCGGACAGGGGGATCAGCCCCAGCATTTT.

The chain links TRBV5-1 to TRBJ1-2; D ambiguous. The germline CDR1 and CDR2 sequences are SGHRS and YFSETQ. The CDR3 is 14 amino acids. V shed 0 bases and J shed 4 bases, with 10 bases lying between them. In DNA, the CDR3 is TGCGCCAGCAGCTTGGAGGGCGGAATCTATGGCTACACCTTC. It specifies CASSLEGGIYGYTF.

The V and J genes are TRBV5-1 and TRBJ2-7; TRBD2 is a possible D gene (5 bases). This CDR3 has 13 residues. V was pared by 2 bases and J by 9 bases, with 15 bases between. Germline CDR1 is SGHRS and CDR2 is YFSETQ. CDR3 region: CASSFVGGRWQYF. The CDR3 DNA reads as TGCGCCAGCAGCTTCGTCGGAGGCAGATGGCAGTACTTC. The full variable domain, in which reference TRBV5-1 and TRBJ2-7 provide the parts outside the CDR3, is KAGVTQTPRYLIKTRGQQVTLSCSPISGHRSVSWYQQTPGQGLQFLFEYFSETQRNKGNFPGRFSGRQFSNSRSEMNVSTLELGDSALYLCASSFVGGRWQYFGPGTRLTVT.

In its sample, this clonotype was seen a few times. The V and J genes are TRBV12-3 or TRBV12-4 and TRBJ1-4; no firm D call. This CDR3 spans 11 amino acids. Between the trimmed V and J ends, which lost 2 bases and 5 bases, there was a span of 0 bases. The DNA for the CDR3 is TGTGCCAGCAGTTTAAATGAAAAACTGTTTTTT. The encoded protein is CASSLNEKLFF.

This clonotype was picked up many times. The chain carries TRBV25-1 and TRBJ2-1; 9 bases fit TRBD1. CDR1 MGHDK and CDR2 SYGVNS come from the germline V gene. With 4 bases clipped from V and 8 bases from J, the junction kept 6 bases outside the gene matches. This CDR3 spans 14 amino acids. CDR3 in amino acids: CASSAATGGDEQFF. The CDR3, as DNA: TGTGCCAGCAGTGCAGCGACAGGGGGTGATGAGCAGTTCTTC.

The sample holds a few counts of this clonotype. The chain is built from TRBV20-1 and TRBJ2-5; D ambiguous. Germline assignment: CDR1 DFQATT and CDR2 SNEGSKA (reference sequence). The CDR3 contains 15 residues. Trimming shortened V by 0 bases and J by 5 bases, and 16 bases separated the two germline ends. CDR3 sequence reads: CSARDLVAGLETQYF. Written as DNA, the CDR3 is TGCAGTGCTAGAGATCTGGTCGCTGGATTGGAGACCCAGTACTTC.

This clonotype has just a few counts. This rearrangement joins TRBV11-1 to TRBJ2-3; D tentatively fits TRBD1 or TRBD2 (6 bases each). The length of the CDR3 is 14 residues. From germline, CDR1 is SGHAT and CDR2 FQDESV (reference sequence). V lost 0 bases and J 6 bases, leaving 10 bases between the germline ends. CDR3 protein: CASSLAGGMDTQYF. CDR3 DNA sequence: TGTGCCAGCAGCTTAGCGGGGGGCATGGATACGCAGTATTTT.

V is TRBV6-1 and J is TRBJ2-7; possibly TRBD2 for D (5 bases). CDR3 length equals 16 residues. V was clipped by 2 bases and J by 1 base, with 15 bases between them. The germline V gene has CDR1 MNHNS and CDR2 SASEGT. The CDR3 coding sequence is TGTGCCAGCAGTGAATCCATATTTACTAGGTCCTACGAGCAGTACTTC. Its translation is CASSESIFTRSYEQYF.

This chain connects TRBV10-1 to TRBJ2-5, with 11 bases lining up with TRBD2. The CDR3 length is 17 residues. Germline values: CDR1 WNHNN, CDR2 SYGVQD (reference sequence). Trimming at V came to 5 bases and at J to 2 bases, leaving 10 bases not matched to a gene. CDR3 residues: CASSRLAGQYPQETQYF. The CDR3 bases are TGCGCCAGCAGTAGACTAGCGGGACAGTATCCTCAAGAGACCCAGTACTTC.

This clonotype was seen a few times. This rearrangement joins TRBV7-9 to TRBJ1-1; 11 bases are a match to TRBD1. V lost 5 bases to trimming and J lost 5 bases; unmatched junction nucleotides: 7. Germline V gene data show CDR1 as SEHNR and CDR2 as FQNEAQ (reference sequence). The CDR3 totals 15 residues. The CDR3 loop is CASSGQGAGNTEAFF. The CDR3 nucleotides are TGTGCCAGCAGCGGACAGGGGGCGGGAAATACTGAAGCTTTCTTT.

Turning to this clonotype: A read error may account for a junction end that differs from germline. The CDR3 sequence is CASSGTSGNHEQYF. In nucleotides, the CDR3 is TGCGCCAGCAGTGGGACTAGCGGGAACCACGAGCAGTACTTC. The chain has TRBV25-1 and TRBJ2-7, with 13 bases aligning to TRBD2. Germline V gives CDR1 MGHDK, CDR2 SYGVNS. The CDR3 runs 14 residues.

The chain recombines TRBV15 with TRBJ2-3, with 7 positions matching TRBD1. This CDR3 contains 15 residues. The J segment lost 3 bases and the V segment lost 1 base, leaving 4 bases of the junction unmatched. CDR1 and CDR2 from the germline V gene are LNHNV and YYDKDF (reference sequence). The CDR3 reads CATSRAAGGTDTQYF. As DNA, the CDR3 is TGTGCCACCAGCAGAGCGGCAGGGGGAACAGATACGCAGTATTTT.

The DNA of the CDR3 is TGTGCCAGCAGCCCAACAGGGGTAAAAGGCAATCAGCCCCAGCATTTT. This codes for CASSPTGVKGNQPQHF. The rearrangement links TRBV4-2 to TRBJ1-5, with 7 bases lining up with TRBD1. Germline CDR1 and CDR2: LGHNA and YNFKEQ. This CDR3 is built from 16 residues. The V segment lost 4 bases and the J segment 2 bases; nucleotides outside the gene matches: 8.

This clonotype was observed at least ten times. This chain links TRBV3-1 with TRBJ2-3; TRBD1 agrees at 8 bases. The V segment lost 5 bases and the J segment 5 bases; nucleotides outside the gene matches: 6. This CDR3 is built from 14 residues. Germline CDR1 is LGHDT and CDR2 is YNNKEL (reference sequence). CDR3 protein: CASSARQGKDTQYF. CDR3 DNA: TGTGCCAGCAGCGCTAGACAGGGGAAAGATACGCAGTATTTT.

The V gene is TRBV15, the J gene TRBJ2-7; the D is unclear. CDR1 and CDR2 (germline): LNHNV, YYDKDF (reference sequence). V lost 3 bases and J 4 bases, leaving 10 bases between the germline ends. The CDR3 sequence is 13 residues long. CDR3 bases: TGTGCCACCAGCAGCTCGGACCTATACGAGCAGTACTTC. This codes for CATSSSDLYEQYF.

The J gene is TRBJ2-5, the V gene TRBV29-1; D perhaps matches TRBD2 (7 bases). In germline, CDR1 is SQVTM, CDR2 ANQGSEA. This CDR3 has 14 amino acids. V was pared by 4 bases and J by 2 bases, with 14 bases between. For the CDR3, the DNA is TGCAGCGTTGCTGGGGGGGCCGTTCAAGAGACCCAGTACTTC. Its translation is CSVAGGAVQETQYF.

The chain recombines TRBV20-1 with TRBJ1-4; a possible D gene is TRBD1 (6 bases). V dropped 5 bases and J dropped 4 bases, with 20 bases sitting between them. The germline V gene has CDR1 DFQATT and CDR2 SNEGSKA (reference sequence). The CDR3 runs to 16 residues. CDR3 nucleotides: TGCAGTGCTGGCAGGGGACGCGCATCTTTTAATGAAAAACTGTTTTTT. Amino acids: CSAGRGRASFNEKLFF.

As regards this clonotype: This could be a read error, since a much larger clone is one nucleotide away. V is TRBV7-3 and J is TRBJ2-1, with 8 bases lining up with TRBD2. Germline V CDR1 and CDR2: SGHTA, FQGTGA. The CDR3 is 15 residues long. CDR3 region: CASRSSGSSYNGQFF. The CDR3 DNA is TGTGCCAGCAGGTCCAGCGGGAGCTCCTACAATGGGCAGTTCTTC.

The DNA for the CDR3 is TGTGCCACCAGCAGAGAGGCTCTCACTGAAGCTTTCTTT. It is translated as CATSREALTEAFF. The chain links TRBV15 to TRBJ1-1; the D is unclear. The CDR3 contains 13 residues. Trimming took off 0 bases at V and 4 bases at J, with 6 bases between the two ends. Per the germline V gene, CDR1 is LNHNV and CDR2 is YYDKDF (reference sequence).

Many counts were recorded for this clonotype. This rearrangement joins TRBV6-1 to TRBJ1-2; D possibly corresponds to TRBD1 (5 bases). The CDR3 runs 13 residues. Deletions cut 2 bases from V and 8 bases from J, with 12 bases between. CDR1 and CDR2 from the germline V gene are MNHNS and SASEGT. The CDR3 sequence: CASSEQGGRGYTF. The DNA of the CDR3 is TGTGCCAGCAGTGAACAGGGAGGTCGGGGCTACACCTTC.

Ten or more counts support this clonotype. V gene TRBV19 combines with J gene TRBJ1-5; weak D call: TRBD1 (5 bases). Germline CDR1 LNHDA, CDR2 SQIVND (reference sequence). V was pared by 3 bases and J by 12 bases, with 15 bases between. The CDR3 is 13 residues long. The CDR3 bases are TGTGCCAGTAGTATTTCAAGGGGAAGTCTCCAGCATTTT. Its translation is CASSISRGSLQHF.

This clonotype was seen ten or more times. This sequence joins TRBV29-1 and TRBJ1-1, with a possible D match to TRBD1 (5 bases). The length of the CDR3 is 12 residues. Trimming removed 7 bases at V and 1 base at J, with 10 bases between. CDR1 SQVTM and CDR2 ANQGSEA come from the germline V gene. The DNA of the CDR3 is TGCAGCGGGGGCAGCCGGAACACTGAAGCTTTCTTT. Protein product: CSGGSRNTEAFF. Together with reference TRBV29-1 and TRBJ1-1, the CDR3 gives the full variable domain: SAVISQKPSRDICQRGTSLTIQCQVDSQVTMMFWYRQQPGQSLTLIATANQGSEATYESGFVIDKFPISRPNLTFSTLTVSNMSPEDSSIYLCSGGSRNTEAFFGQGTRLTVV.

For this clonotype: One end of the junction varies from germline; a read error may be responsible. The chain links TRBV11-2 to TRBJ1-2, with a weak D call TRBD1 (6 bases). This CDR3 is built from 15 residues. Germline loops: CDR1 SGHAT, CDR2 FQNNGV. CDR3 DNA: TGTGCCAGCAGCTTCACGGGGGCCTCAAACTATGGCCACACCTTC. Protein sequence: CASSFTGASNYGHTF.